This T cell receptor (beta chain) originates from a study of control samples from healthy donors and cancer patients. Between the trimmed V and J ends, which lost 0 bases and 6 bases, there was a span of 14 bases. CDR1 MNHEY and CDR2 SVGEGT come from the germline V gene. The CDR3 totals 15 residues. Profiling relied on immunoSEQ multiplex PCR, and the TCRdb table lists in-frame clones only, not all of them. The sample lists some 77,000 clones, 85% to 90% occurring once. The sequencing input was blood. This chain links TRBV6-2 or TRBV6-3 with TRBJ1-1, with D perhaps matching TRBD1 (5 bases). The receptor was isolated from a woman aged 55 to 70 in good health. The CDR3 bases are TGTGCCAGCAGTTACTCGAGGGGCGGATTCGCTGAAGCTTTCTTT. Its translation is CASSYSRGGFAEAFF.